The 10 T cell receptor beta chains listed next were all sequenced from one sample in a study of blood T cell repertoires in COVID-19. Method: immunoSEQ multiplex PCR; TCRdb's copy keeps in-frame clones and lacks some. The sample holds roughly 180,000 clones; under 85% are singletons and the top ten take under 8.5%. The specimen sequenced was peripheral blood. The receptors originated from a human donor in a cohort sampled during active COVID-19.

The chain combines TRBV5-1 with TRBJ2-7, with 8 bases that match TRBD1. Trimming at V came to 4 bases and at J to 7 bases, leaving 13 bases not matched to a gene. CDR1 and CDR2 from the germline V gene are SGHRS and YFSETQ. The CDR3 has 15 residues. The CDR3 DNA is TGCGCCAGCAGCCCGTTATTACAGGGGGTGTCAGAGCAGTACTTC. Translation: CASSPLLQGVSEQYF.

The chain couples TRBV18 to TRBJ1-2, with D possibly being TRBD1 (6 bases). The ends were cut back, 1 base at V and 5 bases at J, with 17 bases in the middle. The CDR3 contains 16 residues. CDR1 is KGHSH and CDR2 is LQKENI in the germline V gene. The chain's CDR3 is CASSPRQTGLKYGYTF. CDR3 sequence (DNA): TGTGCCAGCTCACCACGGCAAACAGGGTTAAAATATGGCTACACCTTC.

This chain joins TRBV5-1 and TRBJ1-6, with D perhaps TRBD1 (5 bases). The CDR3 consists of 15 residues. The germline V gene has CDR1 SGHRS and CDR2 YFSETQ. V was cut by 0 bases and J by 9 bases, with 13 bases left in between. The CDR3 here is CASSLEGTGSSPLHF. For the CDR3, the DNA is TGCGCCAGCAGCTTGGAGGGGACTGGGTCTTCACCCCTCCACTTT.

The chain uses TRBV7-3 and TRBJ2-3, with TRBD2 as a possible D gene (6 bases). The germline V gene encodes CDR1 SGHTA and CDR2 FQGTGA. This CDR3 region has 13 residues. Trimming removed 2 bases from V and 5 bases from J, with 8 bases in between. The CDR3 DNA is TGTGCCAGCAGCTTAGGTAGCGGAGATACGCAGTATTTT. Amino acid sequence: CASSLGSGDTQYF.

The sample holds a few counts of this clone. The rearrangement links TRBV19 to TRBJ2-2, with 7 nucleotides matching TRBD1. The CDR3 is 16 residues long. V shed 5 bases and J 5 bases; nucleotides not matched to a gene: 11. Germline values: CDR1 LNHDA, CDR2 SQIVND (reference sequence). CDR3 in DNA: TGTGCCAGTAGTGAACAGGGGTTTCTGGGAACCGGGGAGCTGTTTTTT. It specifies CASSEQGFLGTGELFF.

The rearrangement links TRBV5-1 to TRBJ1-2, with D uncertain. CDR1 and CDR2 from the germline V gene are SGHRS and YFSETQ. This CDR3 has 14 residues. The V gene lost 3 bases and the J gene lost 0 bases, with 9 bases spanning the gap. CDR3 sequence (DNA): TGCGCCAGCAGCTCCAAACAAGCTAACTATGGCTACACCTTC. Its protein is CASSSKQANYGYTF.

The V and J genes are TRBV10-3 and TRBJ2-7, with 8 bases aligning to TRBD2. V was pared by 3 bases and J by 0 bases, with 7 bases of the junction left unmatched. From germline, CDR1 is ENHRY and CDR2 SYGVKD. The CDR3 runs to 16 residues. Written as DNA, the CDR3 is TGTGCCATCAGTGATGCGGGGCGGGGGGTCTCCTACGAGCAGTACTTC. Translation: CAISDAGRGVSYEQYF.

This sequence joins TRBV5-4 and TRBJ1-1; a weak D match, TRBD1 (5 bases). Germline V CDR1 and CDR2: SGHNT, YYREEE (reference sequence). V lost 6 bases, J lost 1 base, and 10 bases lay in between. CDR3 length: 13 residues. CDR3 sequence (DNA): TGTGCCAGCACCATGGGGGGGAACACTGAAGCTTTCTTT. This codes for CASTMGGNTEAFF.

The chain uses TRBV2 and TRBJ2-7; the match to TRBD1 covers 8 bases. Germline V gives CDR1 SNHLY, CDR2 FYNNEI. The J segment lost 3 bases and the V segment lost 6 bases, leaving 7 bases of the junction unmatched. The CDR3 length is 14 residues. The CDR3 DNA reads TGTGCCAGCAGATCCGGGACAGGAGACTACGAGCAGTACTTC. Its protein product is CASRSGTGDYEQYF.

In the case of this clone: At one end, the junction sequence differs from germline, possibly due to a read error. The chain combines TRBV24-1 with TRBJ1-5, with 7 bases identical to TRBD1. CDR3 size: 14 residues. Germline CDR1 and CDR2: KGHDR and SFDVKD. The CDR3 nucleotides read TGCGGGACAGCACGGGCTGGGAGCAATCAGCCCCAGCATTTT. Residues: CGTARAGSNQPQHF.